This T cell receptor (beta chain) was observed in a study of cytomegalovirus exposure and HLA in healthy donors. Study findings and constraints: Among TCR beta chains, those listed as cytomegalovirus-associated numbered about 160. Analysis performed later showed TCR beta chains linked to HLA being more clonally expanded than equally common others.

In the case of this clone: Its antigen is not known.

Primers for the PCR totalled 60 Vbeta and 13 Jbeta. In the study's own analysis: About 9.9 million shared chains were among some 75 million unique TCR beta chains counted in a later analysis. The method was immunoSEQ multiplex PCR; TCRdb's version includes in-frame clones alone and lacks a portion of them. Clone size and V and J calls were adopted from that table, with D and trimming inferred from the DNA. The table has under 200,000 clones, around 82% seen once; the top ten hold around 6%. The CDR3 contains 16 residues. After removal of 5 bases from V and 4 bases from J, the junction contained 9 bases not matched to a gene. Germline assignment: CDR1 SEHNR and CDR2 FQNEAQ (reference sequence).

The sample was PBMCs. This sequence originates from a man between 35 and 55 years old in good health and CMV-seronegative. The chain employs TRBV7-9 and TRBJ1-5, with 9 bases identical to TRBD1. CDR3 sequence reads: CASSQWDGTGNQPQHF. For the CDR3, the DNA is TGTGCCAGCAGCCAATGGGACGGGACAGGGAATCAGCCCCAGCATTTT.